Shown below are 23 T cell receptor beta chains from a single sample sequenced in a study of spatial heterogeneity in lung cancer. TCRdb reanalysed the 5' RACE reads using MiXCR and keeps one entry per CDR3 protein. The table lists fewer than 20,000 distinct CDR3 sequences, roughly 7% of them singletons. Study results and caveats: Counts of expanded alpha and beta TCRs within tumors tracked the tumor nonsynonymous mutation count.

The time point: sample taken at primary tumor resection. What these receptors recognize is not known. Sequences were derived from lung tumor tissue, sampled at surgery. All receptors derive from a female donor with early-stage non-small cell lung cancer.

On this clonotype: This beta chain was picked up by a library intended for alpha chains and is off target, so its count carries little meaning. The J gene is TRBJ2-3, the V gene TRBV27; maybe TRBD1 (6 bases). The V gene's germline CDR1 is MNHEY and CDR2 SMNVEV (reference sequence). This CDR3 region has 15 residues. Trimming left V 4 bases short and J 2 bases short, with 13 bases between. The DNA for the CDR3 is TGTGCCAGCAGTTCCCAGGGGCGACCCACAGATACGCAGTATTTT. It specifies CASSSQGRPTDTQYF.

This clonotype was counted many times. For a library built for alpha chains, this beta chain is a stray read; little rests on its size. The rearrangement links TRBV4-3 to TRBJ2-4; TRBD1 is a possible D gene (5 bases). The CDR3 is 15 amino acids. V dropped 0 bases and J dropped 6 bases, with 12 bases sitting between them. Per the germline V gene, CDR1 is LGHNA and CDR2 is YSLEER. The CDR3 region has the DNA TGCGCCAGCAGCCAAGATCAGGCAGGGTTAAACATTCAGTACTTC. Residues: CASSQDQAGLNIQYF.

In this sample, this clonotype turned up many times. This beta chain was picked up by a library intended for alpha chains and is off target, so its count carries little meaning. The chain joins TRBV4-1 to TRBJ2-1; D could derive from TRBD1 or TRBD2 (6 bases each). Germline-derived CDR1 and CDR2 are MGHRA and YSYEKL. The CDR3 has 16 amino acids. V lost 4 bases to trimming and J lost 11 bases, with 24 bases between them. Here the CDR3 DNA reads TGCGCCAGCAGCCTACTTGCGAGGGGGGCCCCCGTCCAGCAGTTCTTC. This codes for CASSLLARGAPVQQFF.

In this sample, this clonotype turned up many times. The library was built for alpha chains, so this beta chain is an off-target read and its size means little. This chain joins TRBV7-9 and TRBJ1-1; a weak D match, TRBD1 (6 bases). Germline V gene sequence: CDR1 SEHNR, CDR2 FQNEAQ (reference sequence). This CDR3 spans 14 amino acids. The V end was cut by 5 bases, the J end by 0 bases, with 10 bases between. CDR3 bases: TGTGCCAGCAGCGCGGACAGCATGAACACTGAAGCTTTCTTT. It is translated as CASSADSMNTEAFF.

This clonotype occurred many times. This beta chain is an off-target read within a library intended for alpha chains, so its frequency means little. The chain uses TRBV20-1 and TRBJ1-1; D is ambiguous. There are 14 residues in the CDR3. V was shortened by 3 bases and J by 0 bases, with 11 bases between the two germline ends. Germline lookup yields CDR1 DFQATT and CDR2 SNEGSKA (reference sequence). Here the CDR3 reads CSASNRRMNTEAFF. DNA for the CDR3: TGCAGTGCTAGTAACAGAAGAATGAACACTGAAGCTTTCTTT.

This clonotype was recorded many times. Because this beta chain is a stray read in a library intended to capture alpha chains, its abundance should not be given much weight. This sequence joins TRBV29-1 and TRBJ2-3; D not certain. The V gene's germline CDR1 is SQVTM and CDR2 ANQGSEA. V shed 8 bases and J shed 2 bases, with 5 bases lying between them. CDR3 length: 10 residues. The CDR3 nucleotides read TGCAGCCCATACACAGATACGCAGTATTTT. This translates into CSPYTDTQYF.

Ten or more counts support this clonotype. This beta chain is an off-target read within a library intended for alpha chains, so its frequency means little. The rearrangement links TRBV19 to TRBJ1-5; no definite D call. Trimming removed 7 bases from V and 4 bases from J, with 17 bases in between. The CDR3 totals 15 residues. The V gene's germline CDR1 is LNHDA and CDR2 SQIVND (reference sequence). The CDR3 loop reads CASTPSEGSNQPQHF. For the CDR3, the DNA is TGTGCCAGTACCCCCTCGGAAGGTTCAAATCAGCCCCAGCATTTT.

This clonotype has more than one count but fewer than ten. In a library made to pick up alpha chains, this beta chain is a stray read with a size that means little. The chain joins TRBV4-3 to TRBJ2-4; tentatively, D is TRBD2 (5 bases). Per the germline V gene, CDR1 is LGHNA and CDR2 is YSLEER. V shed 1 base and J shed 10 bases, with 14 bases lying between them. The CDR3 length is 14 residues. The chain's CDR3 is CASSQANSVSIQYF. The CDR3 bases are TGCGCCAGCAGCCAAGCGAATAGCGTATCAATTCAGTACTTC.

By share of the sample, this clonotype is medium-sized. The library was designed around alpha chains, so this beta chain is a stray read whose abundance carries little weight. The rearrangement links TRBV5-8 to TRBJ2-7, with D unresolved. V lost 0 bases to trimming and J lost 6 bases, with 10 bases between them. The CDR3 covers 13 residues. CDR1 and CDR2 from the germline V gene are SGHTS and YDEGEE. The CDR3 sequence: CASSLDPRFEQYF. Here the CDR3 DNA reads TGTGCCAGCAGCTTGGACCCACGGTTCGAGCAGTACTTC.

This clonotype has ten or more counts. Little can be read into the size of this beta chain, an off-target read in a library designed for alpha chains. The chain combines TRBV20-1 with TRBJ2-4; 7 nucleotides agree with TRBD2. Germline V gene lookup returns CDR1 DFQATT and CDR2 SNEGSKA (reference sequence). The CDR3 is made up of 16 amino acids. The ends lost 3 bases at V and 0 bases at J; junction bases unmatched: 8. The CDR3 reads CSASGAGVLAKNIQYF. CDR3 DNA sequence: TGCAGTGCTAGCGGGGCGGGGGTTCTAGCCAAAAACATTCAGTACTTC.

At least ten counts were recorded for this clonotype. This beta chain slipped into a library made for alpha chains as a stray read, so its size is not meaningful. The gene calls are TRBV20-1 and TRBJ1-1; no reliable D call. This CDR3 is 10 amino acids long. Trimming shortened V by 6 bases and J by 6 bases, and 8 bases separated the two germline ends. CDR1 DFQATT and CDR2 SNEGSKA come from the germline V gene (reference sequence). As DNA, the CDR3 is TGCAGTGCGAGGCCCCCTGAAGCTTTCTTT. It specifies CSARPPEAFF.

In regard to this clonotype: This beta chain slipped into a library made for alpha chains as a stray read, so its size is not meaningful. The chain links TRBV7-3 to TRBJ1-5, with D unresolved. The V and J ends lost 5 bases and 4 bases respectively, with 12 bases between them. The CDR3 is 14 residues long. Germline loops: CDR1 SGHTA, CDR2 FQGTGA. For the CDR3, the DNA is TGTGCCAGCAGCCAACGGGTCGTAAATCAGCCCCAGCATTTT. It codes for CASSQRVVNQPQHF.

This clonotype appeared many times. This beta chain slipped into a library made for alpha chains as a stray read, so its size is not meaningful. V is TRBV9 and J is TRBJ1-2; 9 nucleotides agree with TRBD1. Per the germline V gene, CDR1 is SGDLS and CDR2 is YYNGEE. There are 16 residues in the CDR3. J lost 4 bases, V lost 2 bases, and 9 bases had no gene match. The CDR3 nucleotides are TGTGCCAGCAGCGTTTATGACAGGACAGGGGTCTATGGCTACACCTTC. Translated, it gives CASSVYDRTGVYGYTF.

About this clonotype itself: A much larger clone lies one base from this, so it may be a read error. Within a library made for alpha chains, this beta chain is off target, and its count is uninformative. This chain connects TRBV7-9 to TRBJ1-1; a weak D match, TRBD1 (6 bases). The CDR3 has 17 residues. V was shortened by 5 bases and J by 7 bases, with 26 bases between the two germline ends. CDR1 SEHNR and CDR2 FQNEAQ come from the germline V gene (reference sequence). CDR3 sequence (DNA): TGTGCCAGCAGCCAGACACCAGGACAGAAAACAGAGAATGAAGCTTTCTTT. Encoded protein: CASSQTPGQKTENEAFF.

With regard to this clonotype: This beta chain is a stray read from a library made for alpha chains; its abundance is not meaningful. This chain connects TRBV11-2 to TRBJ2-7; D is ambiguous. Germline assignment: CDR1 SGHAT and CDR2 FQNNGV. This CDR3 has 14 residues. V was clipped by 5 bases and J by 3 bases, with 14 bases between them. The CDR3: CASSTRKEGYEQYF. DNA for the CDR3: TGTGCCAGCAGCACAAGAAAGGAAGGCTACGAGCAGTACTTC. Filled out from reference TRBV11-2 and TRBJ2-7, the complete variable domain reads EAGVAQSPRYKIIEKRQSVAFWCNPISGHATLYWYQQILGQGPKLLIQFQNNGVVDDSQLPKDRFSAERLKGVDSTLKIQPAKLEDSAVYLCASSTRKEGYEQYFGPGTRLTVT.

This clonotype occurred many times. Within a library made for alpha chains, this beta chain is off target, and its count is uninformative. The rearrangement links TRBV7-9 to TRBJ2-5; D is possibly TRBD1 or TRBD2 (5 bases each). Per germline, CDR1 SEHNR and CDR2 FQNEAQ (reference sequence). The CDR3 covers 15 residues. Between the trimmed V and J ends, which lost 0 bases and 2 bases, there was a span of 10 bases. The CDR3 loop reads CASSLAGPRQETQYF. Written as DNA, the CDR3 is TGTGCCAGCAGCTTAGCGGGACCCCGACAAGAGACCCAGTACTTC. Looking up the rest from reference TRBV7-9 and TRBJ2-5 gives the full variable domain: DTGVSQNPRHKITKRGQNVTFRCDPISEHNRLYWYRQTLGQGPEFLTYFQNEAQLEKSRLLSDRFSAERPKGSFSTLEIQRTEQGDSAMYLCASSLAGPRQETQYFGPGTRLLVL.

The sample holds many counts of this clonotype. This beta chain is a stray sequence in a library constructed for alpha chains; its clone size is not meaningful. This chain joins TRBV6-9 and TRBJ2-5; the match to TRBD1 covers 9 bases. J lost 1 base, V lost 10 bases, and 13 bases had no gene match. Germline CDR1 is MNHGY and CDR2 is SVAAGI. The length of the CDR3 is 16 residues. CDR3 DNA sequence: TGTGCCACCGCCCCCCCGGGACAGGGCCTCCAAGAGACCCAGTACTTC. Protein product: CATAPPGQGLQETQYF.

This clonotype was counted many times. This beta chain is a stray sequence in a library constructed for alpha chains; its clone size is not meaningful. This sequence joins TRBV20-1 and TRBJ2-7, with TRBD1 matching over 7 bases. Germline loops: CDR1 DFQATT, CDR2 SNEGSKA (reference sequence). This CDR3 has 13 residues. J lost 6 bases, V lost 4 bases, and 9 bases had no gene match. The CDR3 region is CSATRKSGGEQYF. CDR3 bases: TGCAGTGCTACCCGAAAGTCAGGGGGCGAGCAGTACTTC.

In the case of this clonotype: Since the library was made to target alpha chains, this beta chain is a stray read and its abundance is not meaningful. This chain uses TRBV5-6 with TRBJ2-5, with D possibly TRBD2 on 9 matching bases. The CDR3 runs 14 residues. Trimming cost V 3 bases and J 4 bases, with 13 bases left between them. CDR1 is SGHDT and CDR2 is YYEEEE in the germline V gene. CDR3 sequence: CASSSSGTGETQYF. Written as DNA, the CDR3 is TGTGCCAGCAGCTCTAGCGGGACAGGAGAGACCCAGTACTTC.

This clonotype ranks as medium-sized. This beta chain came through as a stray read in a library set up for alpha chains, and its size says little. The rearrangement joins TRBV28 to TRBJ2-7, with TRBD2 matching over 9 bases. Germline values: CDR1 MDHEN, CDR2 SYDVKM. This CDR3 has 15 residues. The V and J ends lost 6 bases and 3 bases, in that order; junction bases with no gene match: 9. CDR3 sequence (DNA): TGTGCCAGCAGAACCCTAGCGGGGAAAGGCTACGAGCAGTACTTC. Residues: CASRTLAGKGYEQYF.

There are many counts of this clonotype. The size of this beta chain means little, since it is a stray read in a library made for alpha chains. This chain uses TRBV5-1 with TRBJ1-6, with no clear D. V was pared by 0 bases and J by 4 bases, with 11 bases between. Germline CDR1 is SGHRS and CDR2 is YFSETQ. CDR3 length: 16 amino acids. As DNA, the CDR3 is TGCGCCAGCAGCTTGGATGTAGGGTCTTATAATTCACCCCTCCACTTT. It is translated as CASSLDVGSYNSPLHF.

This clonotype occurred many times. This beta chain lies outside the target of a library built for alpha chains; its clone size means little. This chain uses TRBV5-1 with TRBJ2-7; TRBD2 is a possible D gene (5 bases). This CDR3 region has 13 residues. Germline-derived CDR1 and CDR2 are SGHRS and YFSETQ. Trimming cost V 4 bases and J 0 bases, with 8 bases left between them. DNA for the CDR3: TGCGCCAGCAGCCAGGAGGTCTCCTACGAGCAGTACTTC. Translation: CASSQEVSYEQYF. The full variable domain, rest sourced from reference TRBV5-1 and TRBJ2-7, is KAGVTQTPRYLIKTRGQQVTLSCSPISGHRSVSWYQQTPGQGLQFLFEYFSETQRNKGNFPGRFSGRQFSNSRSEMNVSTLELGDSALYLCASSQEVSYEQYFGPGTRLTVT.

This clonotype was seen many times. A library made for alpha chains picked up this beta chain off target, so its size means little. The rearrangement uses TRBV20-1 and TRBJ1-4; unclear D gene. From germline, CDR1 is DFQATT and CDR2 SNEGSKA (reference sequence). There are 15 residues in the CDR3. Trimming removed 3 bases at V and 3 bases at J, with 14 bases between. The CDR3 DNA sequence: TGCAGTGCTAGGGAGGTGGGCCGGGCTAATGAAAAACTGTTTTTT. Translated, it gives CSAREVGRANEKLFF.